This T cell receptor beta chain appears in the sequencing data of a study of cytomegalovirus exposure and HLA in healthy donors. Study-wide findings and caveats: TCR beta sequences reportedly predicted most subjects' HLA-A and HLA-B alleles accurately.

The CDR3 runs 14 residues. Looked up from germline, CDR1 is MNHNY and CDR2 is SVGAGI (reference sequence). V gave up 6 bases and J gave up 6 bases, with 15 bases separating them. Details on this clone: Antigen: not known.

The PCR employed 60 Vbeta primers together with 13 Jbeta primers. Here immunoSEQ multiplex PCR was the method, and the copy in TCRdb shows in-frame clones only, minus some. The data contain 60,000 to 75,000 clones, approximately 80% of them singletons. Sequenced: PBMCs. This receptor was obtained from a woman aged 25 to 39 in good health and CMV-seronegative. The chain joins TRBV6-6 to TRBJ1-5; no clear D. The CDR3 reads CASSPATEVQPQHF. CDR3 nucleotide sequence: TGTGCCAGCAGCCCAGCTACGGAGGTTCAGCCCCAGCATTTT.